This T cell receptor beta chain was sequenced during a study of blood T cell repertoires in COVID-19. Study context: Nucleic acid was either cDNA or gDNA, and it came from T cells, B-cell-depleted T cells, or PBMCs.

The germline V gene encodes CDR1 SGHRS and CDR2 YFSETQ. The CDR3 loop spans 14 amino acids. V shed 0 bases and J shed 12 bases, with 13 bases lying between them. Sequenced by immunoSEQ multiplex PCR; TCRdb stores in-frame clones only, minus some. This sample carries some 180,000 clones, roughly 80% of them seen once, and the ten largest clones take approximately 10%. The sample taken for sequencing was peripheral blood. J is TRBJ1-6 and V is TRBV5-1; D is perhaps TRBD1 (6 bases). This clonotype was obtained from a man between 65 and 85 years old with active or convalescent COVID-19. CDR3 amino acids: CASSLEGGMGPLHF. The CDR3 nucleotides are TGCGCCAGCAGCTTGGAGGGGGGGATGGGACCCCTCCACTTT.